What follows are 22 T cell receptor beta chains derived from one specimen sequenced in a study of chemoradiotherapy in HPV16-positive cancers (dated by TCRdb to 2021 to 2024). The library relied on the immunoSEQ multiplex PCR assay. Entries here come from immuneACCESS through TCRdb and include only in-frame sequences with V and J called. Some clones fail to appear in such tables; in the studies checked, an unresolved V gene covers under half of the shortfall, and the cause of the remainder is unknown. This sample gives tens of thousands of clones in total; more than 75% of them show up just once. Roughly 3.5% of the sample is held by the ten biggest clonotypes. Source: blood, taken from a patient who underwent chemoradiotherapy. These TCRs come from a human donor with HPV-associated anogenital cancer.

V gene TRBV5-4 combines with J gene TRBJ1-6, with D perhaps TRBD1 (5 bases). Germline V gene sequence: CDR1 SGHNT, CDR2 YYREEE (reference sequence). There are 16 residues in the CDR3. Trimming removed 4 bases at V and 4 bases at J, with 15 bases between. For the CDR3, the DNA is TGTGCCAGCAGCCCGCGACCGGGACTGTATAATTCACCCCTCCACTTT. It specifies CASSPRPGLYNSPLHF.

The rearrangement links TRBV6-5 to TRBJ2-3; D ambiguous. Trimming removed 5 bases at V and 2 bases at J, with 11 bases between. The CDR3 runs 14 residues. Looked up from germline, CDR1 is MNHEY and CDR2 is SVGAGI. The CDR3 DNA sequence: TGTGCCAGCAGTCGCGATCCTTACACAGATACGCAGTATTTT. As protein: CASSRDPYTDTQYF.

The rearrangement links TRBV21-1 to TRBJ2-7; no DNA check was done on the table's D call, TRBD1. TRBV21-1 is described as a pseudogene. This CDR3 comprises 15 residues. CDR3 loop: CASPQQGQPTYEQYF. The CDR3 region has the DNA TGTGCCAGCCCTCAGCAGGGACAGCCGACCTACGAGCAGTACTTC.

This chain links TRBV18 with TRBJ2-1; 8 bases fit TRBD2. The V gene end was trimmed by 5 bases and the J gene end by 9 bases; junction bases not matched to a gene: 12. This CDR3 spans 15 amino acids. Germline lookup yields CDR1 KGHSH and CDR2 LQKENI. CDR3 in DNA: TGTGCCAGCTCAGGGGGAGCGGGAGTTGCCCCTGAGCAGTTCTTC. It yields the protein CASSGGAGVAPEQFF.

The CDR3 DNA reads TGCACCAGCAGCCAAGGGGGAGCGAGCACCTACGAGCAGTACTTC. It is translated as CTSSQGGASTYEQYF. The chain recombines TRBV1 with TRBJ2-7; TRBD2 was called by the table and not checked on the DNA. TRBV1 is tagged as a pseudogene. This CDR3 has 15 amino acids.

The rearrangement uses TRBV25-1 and TRBJ2-1; 8 positions agree with TRBD1. The CDR3 loop spans 13 amino acids. The germline V gene encodes CDR1 MGHDK and CDR2 SYGVNS. Germline trimming cut 6 bases from V and 8 bases from J; bases unmatched to any gene: 6. CDR3 region: CASRTGGMDEQFF. In DNA, the CDR3 is TGTGCCAGCAGAACAGGGGGGATGGATGAGCAGTTCTTC.

V and J are TRBV4-1 and TRBJ2-7; D is perhaps TRBD1 or TRBD2 (5 bases each). V gave up 0 bases and J gave up 2 bases, with 14 bases separating them. Germline CDR1 is MGHRA and CDR2 is YSYEKL. CDR3 size: 16 residues. The CDR3 reads CASSQEDSLAPYEQYF. CDR3 nucleotide sequence: TGCGCCAGCAGCCAAGAAGACAGCCTAGCCCCCTACGAGCAGTACTTC.

This clone was recorded only once. The chain joins TRBV4-3 to TRBJ2-7; 7 nucleotides line up with TRBD1. Germline values: CDR1 LGHNA, CDR2 YSLEER. The V and J ends lost 3 bases and 3 bases, in that order; junction bases with no gene match: 5. The CDR3 has 14 amino acids. The CDR3 sequence is CASSHLTGSYEQYF. CDR3 nucleotide sequence: TGCGCCAGCAGCCACTTGACAGGGAGCTACGAGCAGTACTTC.

This chain connects TRBV7-8 to TRBJ2-7; no reliable D call. V dropped 2 bases and J dropped 0 bases, with 8 bases sitting between them. The CDR3 spans 14 residues. Germline-derived CDR1 and CDR2 are SGHVS and FQNEAQ. The CDR3 loop is CASSLFYNSYEQYF. CDR3 nucleotides: TGTGCCAGCAGCTTATTCTACAACTCCTACGAGCAGTACTTC. The whole variable domain, remainder taken from reference TRBV7-8 and TRBJ2-7, is GAGVSQSPRYKVAKRGQDVALRCDPISGHVSLFWYQQALGQGPEFLTYFQNEAQLDKSGLPSDRFFAERPEGSVSTLKIQRTQQEDSAVYLCASSLFYNSYEQYFGPGTRLTVT.

The chain couples TRBV9 to TRBJ2-2; D is possibly TRBD1 (6 bases). Trimming removed 6 bases at V and 2 bases at J, with 14 bases between. CDR3 length: 15 residues. Germline CDR1 and CDR2: SGDLS and YYNGEE. CDR3 loop: CASNPRGQNTGELFF. The CDR3 nucleotides read TGTGCCAGCAATCCCAGGGGTCAAAACACCGGGGAGCTGTTTTTT.

A remark on this clone: Compared with germline, one end of the junction differs, possibly owing to a read error. The chain joins TRBV7-2 to TRBJ1-6, with D possibly being TRBD1 (6 bases). Per germline, CDR1 SGHTA and CDR2 FQGNSA. This CDR3 has 14 amino acids. The CDR3 sequence: CASSLLGAHSSLHF. In nucleotides, the CDR3 is TGTGCCAGCAGCTTACTGGGGGCCCATTCATCCCTCCACTTT.

The chain links TRBV6-1 to TRBJ2-3, with 9 bases aligning to TRBD1. V was pared by 1 base and J by 4 bases, with 0 bases of the junction left unmatched. The CDR3 runs to 14 residues. CDR1 is MNHNS and CDR2 is SASEGT in the germline V gene. The CDR3 sequence is CASSEGQGADTQYF. The CDR3 coding sequence is TGTGCCAGCAGTGAAGGACAGGGGGCAGATACGCAGTATTTT.

The chain joins TRBV7-2 to TRBJ1-5; 7 positions match TRBD1. The ends lost 2 bases at V and 7 bases at J; junction bases unmatched: 11. Germline CDR1 and CDR2: SGHTA and FQGNSA. The length of the CDR3 is 16 residues. In DNA form, the CDR3 reads TGTGCCAGCAGCTTAACAGGGGCGATATTGGGACAGCCCCAGCATTTT. Amino acids: CASSLTGAILGQPQHF.

V usage is TRBV4-1 and J usage is TRBJ2-5; 10 bases are shared with TRBD2. The CDR3 consists of 19 residues. CDR1 is MGHRA and CDR2 is YSYEKL in the germline V gene. V trimming: 0 bases; J trimming: 2 bases; junction bases outside the gene matches: 12. The CDR3 DNA sequence: TGCGCCAGCAGCCAAGATGGGAGGAGCGCTAGCGGGGGACAAGAGACCCAGTACTTC. Encoded protein: CASSQDGRSASGGQETQYF.

V gene TRBV9 combines with J gene TRBJ1-1, with unresolved D. CDR3 length: 14 amino acids. Germline loops: CDR1 SGDLS, CDR2 YYNGEE. With 0 bases removed from V and 7 bases from J, the gap between germline ends came to 13 bases. DNA for the CDR3: TGTGCCAGCAGCGTAGTGGAAGGCCGCCTTGAAGCTTTCTTT. This encodes CASSVVEGRLEAFF.

The rearrangement uses TRBV5-1 and TRBJ2-7, with 8 positions matching TRBD1. Losses at the gene ends were 2 bases for V and 1 base for J; bases not matched to a gene: 5. CDR3 length: 15 residues. Germline CDR1 and CDR2: SGHRS and YFSETQ. The CDR3 DNA reads TGCGCCAGCAGCTTAACAGGGGGACCTTCCTACGAGCAGTACTTC. Translation gives CASSLTGGPSYEQYF.

V is TRBV6-1 and J is TRBJ1-5, with TRBD1 as a possible D gene (5 bases). CDR3 length: 13 amino acids. Germline CDR1 reads MNHNS; CDR2 reads SASEGT. The V end was cut by 3 bases, the J end by 15 bases, with 18 bases between. CDR3 sequence (DNA): TGTGCCAGCAGTGATACAAAACGGGACCTAGGGCATTTT. Translated, it gives CASSDTKRDLGHF.

V usage is TRBV18 and J usage is TRBJ2-7; D unclear. CDR1 is KGHSH, CDR2 LQKENI, per germline. CDR3 length equals 12 residues. V dropped 5 bases and J dropped 2 bases, with 7 bases sitting between them. The CDR3 DNA is TGTGCCAGCTCATCCCGGGCCTACGAGCAGTACTTC. Its protein is CASSSRAYEQYF.

This rearrangement joins TRBV30 to TRBJ2-7, with D hard to call. CDR3 length equals 17 residues. Germline V gene sequence: CDR1 GTSNPN, CDR2 SVGIG (reference sequence). V gave up 3 bases and J gave up 0 bases, with 21 bases separating them. The CDR3 DNA reads TGTGCCTGGAGCCAATTTCTCAGCCCCGGTAGCTCCTACGAGCAGTACTTC. Residues: CAWSQFLSPGSSYEQYF.

The chain recombines TRBV4-2 with TRBJ2-3; 13 nucleotides align to TRBD2. This CDR3 contains 16 residues. The germline gives CDR1 LGHNA, CDR2 YNFKEQ. V lost 10 bases and J lost 4; bases outside the gene matches: 11. The CDR3 is CAKCRTSGSTADTQYF. In DNA, the CDR3 is TGTGCCAAATGTAGGACTAGCGGGAGTACGGCAGATACGCAGTATTTT.

The rearrangement joins TRBV27 to TRBJ1-2, with D uncertain. CDR1 is MNHEY and CDR2 is SMNVEV in the germline V gene (reference sequence). CDR3 size: 17 residues. With 4 bases removed from V and 0 bases from J, the gap between germline ends came to 18 bases. The DNA of the CDR3 is TGTGCCAGCAGTTCCAATACTCCACTTCTAGCTAACTATGGCTACACCTTC. Translation: CASSSNTPLLANYGYTF.

This sequence joins TRBV4-3 and TRBJ2-7; 9 positions agree with TRBD1. Trimming at V came to 4 bases and at J to 0 bases, leaving 4 bases not matched to a gene. The length of the CDR3 is 15 residues. Per the germline V gene, CDR1 is LGHNA and CDR2 is YSLEER. CDR3 nucleotides: TGCGCCAGCAGCCCGGGACAGGGAAGCTCCTACGAGCAGTACTTC. This codes for CASSPGQGSSYEQYF.